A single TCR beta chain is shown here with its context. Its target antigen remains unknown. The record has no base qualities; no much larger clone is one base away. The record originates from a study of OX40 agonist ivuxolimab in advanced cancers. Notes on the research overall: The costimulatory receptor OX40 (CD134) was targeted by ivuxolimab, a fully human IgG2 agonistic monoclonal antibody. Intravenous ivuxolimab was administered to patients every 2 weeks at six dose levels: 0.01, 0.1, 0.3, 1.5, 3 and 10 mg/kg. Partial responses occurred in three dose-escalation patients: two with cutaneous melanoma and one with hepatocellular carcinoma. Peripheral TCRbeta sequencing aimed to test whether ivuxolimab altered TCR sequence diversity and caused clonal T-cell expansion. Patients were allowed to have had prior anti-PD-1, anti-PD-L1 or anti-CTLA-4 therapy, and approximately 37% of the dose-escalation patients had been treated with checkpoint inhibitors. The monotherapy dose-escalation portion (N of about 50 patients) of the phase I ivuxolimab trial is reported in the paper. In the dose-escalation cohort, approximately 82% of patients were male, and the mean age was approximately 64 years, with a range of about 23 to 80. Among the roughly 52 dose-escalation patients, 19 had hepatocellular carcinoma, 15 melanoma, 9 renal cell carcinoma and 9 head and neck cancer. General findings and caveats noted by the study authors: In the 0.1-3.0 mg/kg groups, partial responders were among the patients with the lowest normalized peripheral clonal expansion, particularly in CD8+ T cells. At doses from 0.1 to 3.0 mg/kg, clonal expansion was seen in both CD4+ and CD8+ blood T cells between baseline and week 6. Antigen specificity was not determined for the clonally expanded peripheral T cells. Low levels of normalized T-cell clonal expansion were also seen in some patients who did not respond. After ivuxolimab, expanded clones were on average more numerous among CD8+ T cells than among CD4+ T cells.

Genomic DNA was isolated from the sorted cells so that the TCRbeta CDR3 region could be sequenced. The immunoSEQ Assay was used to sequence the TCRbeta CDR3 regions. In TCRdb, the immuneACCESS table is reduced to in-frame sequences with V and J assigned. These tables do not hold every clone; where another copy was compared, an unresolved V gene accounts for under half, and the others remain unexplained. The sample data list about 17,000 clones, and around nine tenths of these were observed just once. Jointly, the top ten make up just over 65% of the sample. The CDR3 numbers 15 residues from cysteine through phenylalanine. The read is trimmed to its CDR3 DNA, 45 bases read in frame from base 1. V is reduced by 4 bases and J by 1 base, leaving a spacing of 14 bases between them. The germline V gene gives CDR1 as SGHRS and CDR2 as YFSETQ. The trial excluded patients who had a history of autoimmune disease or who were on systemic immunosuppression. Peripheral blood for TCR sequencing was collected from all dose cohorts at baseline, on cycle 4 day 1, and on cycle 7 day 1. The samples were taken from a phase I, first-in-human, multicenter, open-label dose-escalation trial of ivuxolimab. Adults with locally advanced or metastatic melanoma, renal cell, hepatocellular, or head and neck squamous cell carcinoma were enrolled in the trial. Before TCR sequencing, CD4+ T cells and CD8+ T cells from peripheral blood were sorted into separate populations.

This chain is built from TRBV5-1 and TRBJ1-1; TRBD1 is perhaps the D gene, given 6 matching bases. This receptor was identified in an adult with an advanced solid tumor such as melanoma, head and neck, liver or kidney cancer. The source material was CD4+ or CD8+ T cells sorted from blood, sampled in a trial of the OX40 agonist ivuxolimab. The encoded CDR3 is CASSTKTGQNTEAFF. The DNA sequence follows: TGCGCCAGCAGCACCAAGACAGGACAGAACACTGAAGCTTTCTTT. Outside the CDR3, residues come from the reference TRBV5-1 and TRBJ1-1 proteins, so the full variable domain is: KAGVTQTPRYLIKTRGQQVTLSCSPISGHRSVSWYQQTPGQGLQFLFEYFSETQRNKGNFPGRFSGRQFSNSRSEMNVSTLELGDSALYLCASSTKTGQNTEAFFGQGTRLTVV.